This T cell receptor (beta chain) was captured by sequencing in a study of blood T cell repertoires in COVID-19. From germline, CDR1 is SGHRS and CDR2 YFSETQ. V was cut by 7 bases and J by 4 bases, with 16 bases left in between. The CDR3 runs to 14 residues. Some clones are missing from TCRdb's copy, which holds only in-frame ones; the method was immunoSEQ multiplex PCR. Of about 33,000 clones in the sample, about 78% were seen once. This receptor was identified in an elderly man with acute or convalescent COVID-19. The gene calls are TRBV5-1 and TRBJ2-3, with D possibly being TRBD2 (6 bases). Sequenced: peripheral blood. The CDR3: CASYGGSASDTQYF. The CDR3 DNA is TGCGCCAGCTACGGAGGGTCAGCATCAGATACGCAGTATTTT.